Shown below are 7 T cell receptor beta chains from a single sample sequenced in a study of shared clonotypes between healthy human individuals. Sequencing was performed with immunoSEQ multiplex PCR; in TCRdb, only in-frame clones are kept and a portion is missing. The sample has millions of clones, roughly 91% seen once; the top ten hold around 1.7%. Naive CD8 cells, CD45RO-negative and positively selected for CCR7, excluded terminally differentiated effector memory CD45RA+ cells. Sample: naive CD8+ T cells from PBMCs. Every receptor here comes from a young man in good health. Some clones in this sample may be carry-over from other donors' samples.

Here the CDR3 DNA reads TGCGCCAGCAGCCAAGAAGATCCCGCAGGGGAGCTTTTTCTCTATGGCTACACCTTC. It codes for CASSQEDPAGELFLYGYTF. This sequence joins TRBV4-1 and TRBJ1-2, with D possibly matching TRBD1 (6 bases). V lost 0 bases and J 4 bases, leaving 24 bases between the germline ends. The germline V gene has CDR1 MGHRA and CDR2 YSYEKL. This CDR3 contains 19 residues.

A remark on this clone: This specimen includes other DNA sequences encoding the same CDR3. The J gene is TRBJ2-1, the V gene TRBV6-4; D unclear. CDR1 and CDR2 (germline): MRHNA, SNTAGT. The CDR3 contains 13 residues. The germline V and J ends were trimmed by 3 bases and 4 bases, with 7 bases remaining between them. The chain's CDR3 is CASSDSRYNEQFF. For the CDR3, the DNA is TGTGCCAGCAGTGATAGCAGATACAATGAGCAGTTCTTC.

This chain joins TRBV5-6 and TRBJ2-5, with D maybe TRBD2 (6 bases). There are 13 residues in the CDR3. The V gene's germline CDR1 is SGHDT and CDR2 YYEEEE. V was cut by 4 bases and J by 8 bases, with 15 bases left in between. The CDR3 reads CASSPGLGGTQYF. The CDR3 bases are TGTGCCAGCAGCCCGGGACTTGGAGGAACCCAGTACTTC.

This CDR3 is CASSDTGKEQFF. CDR3 DNA sequence: TGTGCCAGTAGCGATACAGGGAAAGAGCAGTTCTTC. The rearrangement links TRBV19 to TRBJ2-1; weak D call: TRBD1 (6 bases). Trimming took 6 bases from V and 10 from J, leaving 13 bases between them. The CDR3 consists of 12 residues. From germline, CDR1 is LNHDA and CDR2 SQIVND (reference sequence).

The rearrangement links TRBV15 to TRBJ2-5, with 7 bases lining up with TRBD2. This CDR3 is 14 amino acids long. Germline V gives CDR1 LNHNV, CDR2 YYDKDF (reference sequence). J gave up 3 bases and V 8 bases, and 9 bases lay outside the gene matches. The CDR3 DNA follows: TGTGCCACCTCCCCAGCGGGATATAAAGAGACCCAGTACTTC. Residues: CATSPAGYKETQYF.

The J gene is TRBJ2-7, the V gene TRBV19; possible D gene TRBD1, 5 bases. Trimming left V 1 base short and J 3 bases short, with 10 bases between. Germline CDR1 and CDR2: LNHDA and SQIVND (reference sequence). The CDR3 is 14 amino acids. Here the CDR3 reads CASSIGDRFYEQYF. Here the CDR3 DNA reads TGTGCCAGTAGTATAGGTGACAGATTCTACGAGCAGTACTTC.

The J gene is TRBJ2-1, the V gene TRBV5-1; D is unresolved. V gave up 0 bases and J gave up 0 bases, with 10 bases separating them. In germline, CDR1 is SGHRS, CDR2 YFSETQ. CDR3 length: 16 amino acids. In nucleotides, the CDR3 is TGCGCCAGCAGCTTGGGTGGGCTCGCCTCCTACAATGAGCAGTTCTTC. This encodes CASSLGGLASYNEQFF.